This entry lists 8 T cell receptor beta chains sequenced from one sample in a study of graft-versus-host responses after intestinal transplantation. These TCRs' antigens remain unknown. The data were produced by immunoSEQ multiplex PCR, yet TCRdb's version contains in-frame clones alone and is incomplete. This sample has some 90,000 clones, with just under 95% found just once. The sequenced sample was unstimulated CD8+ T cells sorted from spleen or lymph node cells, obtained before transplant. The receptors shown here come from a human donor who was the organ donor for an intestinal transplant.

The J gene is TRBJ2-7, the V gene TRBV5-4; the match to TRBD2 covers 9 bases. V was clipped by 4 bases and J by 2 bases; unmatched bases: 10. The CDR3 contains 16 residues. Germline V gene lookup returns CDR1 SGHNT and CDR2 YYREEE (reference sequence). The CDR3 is CASSILSGGVTYEQYF. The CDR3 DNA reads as TGTGCCAGCAGCATTCTTAGCGGGGGAGTAACCTACGAGCAGTACTTC.

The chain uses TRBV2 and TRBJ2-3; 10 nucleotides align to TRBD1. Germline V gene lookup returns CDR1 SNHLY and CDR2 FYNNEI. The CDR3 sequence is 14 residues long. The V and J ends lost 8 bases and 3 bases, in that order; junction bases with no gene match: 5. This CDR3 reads CASLTGGGTDTQYF. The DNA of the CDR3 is TGTGCCAGCCTGACAGGGGGCGGAACAGATACGCAGTATTTT.

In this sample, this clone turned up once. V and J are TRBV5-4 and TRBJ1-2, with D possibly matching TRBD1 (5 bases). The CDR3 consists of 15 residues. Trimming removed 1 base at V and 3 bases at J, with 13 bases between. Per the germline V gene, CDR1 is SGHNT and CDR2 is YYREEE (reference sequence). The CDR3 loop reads CASSLRQGWDYGYTF. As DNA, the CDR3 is TGTGCCAGCAGCTTGAGGCAGGGATGGGACTATGGCTACACCTTC.

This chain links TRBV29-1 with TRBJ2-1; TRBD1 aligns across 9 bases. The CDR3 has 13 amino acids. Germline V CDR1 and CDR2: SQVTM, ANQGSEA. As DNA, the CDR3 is TGCACCGCCGGGACAGGGTCCTACAATGAGCAGTTCTTC. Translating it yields CTAGTGSYNEQFF.

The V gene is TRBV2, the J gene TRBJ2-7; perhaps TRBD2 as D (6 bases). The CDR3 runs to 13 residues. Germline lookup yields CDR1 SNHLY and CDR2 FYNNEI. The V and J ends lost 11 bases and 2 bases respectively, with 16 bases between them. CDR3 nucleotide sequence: TGTGCCTACCTCGAGGGACTTACCTACGAGCAGTACTTC. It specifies CAYLEGLTYEQYF.

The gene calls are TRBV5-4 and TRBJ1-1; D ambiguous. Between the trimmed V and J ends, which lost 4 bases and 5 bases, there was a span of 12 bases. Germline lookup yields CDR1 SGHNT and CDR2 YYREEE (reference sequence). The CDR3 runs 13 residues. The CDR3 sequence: CASSPPGGTEAFF. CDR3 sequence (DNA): TGTGCCAGCAGCCCGCCTGGCGGGACTGAAGCTTTCTTT.

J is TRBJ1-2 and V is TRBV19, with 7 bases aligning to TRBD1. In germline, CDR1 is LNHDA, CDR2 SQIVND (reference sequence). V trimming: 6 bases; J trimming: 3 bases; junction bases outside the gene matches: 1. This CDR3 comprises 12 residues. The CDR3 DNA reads TGTGCCAGTAGGACAGGGCACTATGGCTACACCTTC. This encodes CASRTGHYGYTF. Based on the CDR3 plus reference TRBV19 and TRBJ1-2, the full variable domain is DGGITQSPKYLFRKEGQNVTLSCEQNLNHDAMYWYRQDPGQGLRLIYYSQIVNDFQKGDIAEGYSVSREKKESFPLTVTSAQKNPTAFYLCASRTGHYGYTFGSGTRLTVV.

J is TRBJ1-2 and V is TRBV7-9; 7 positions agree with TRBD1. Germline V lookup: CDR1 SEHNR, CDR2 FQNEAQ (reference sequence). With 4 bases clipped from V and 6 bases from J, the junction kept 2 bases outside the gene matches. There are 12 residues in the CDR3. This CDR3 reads CASSYGQDGYTF. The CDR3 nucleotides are TGTGCCAGCAGCTACGGACAGGATGGCTACACCTTC.